These 30 T cell receptor beta chains came from one sample sequenced in a study of cytomegalovirus exposure and HLA in healthy donors. In the PCR, 60 Vbeta and 13 Jbeta primers were used. Here immunoSEQ multiplex PCR was the method, and the copy in TCRdb shows in-frame clones only, minus some. The sample records roughly 80,000 clones, around 78% being singletons. The sample comprised PBMCs. These receptors were collected from a man between 35 and 55 years old in good health and CMV-seronegative.

The chain uses TRBV7-2 and TRBJ2-1, with 7 positions matching TRBD1. The junction had 6 bases not matched to a gene; V was cut back by 5 bases and J by 2 bases. Germline V gene data show CDR1 as SGHTA and CDR2 as FQGNSA. CDR3 length equals 15 residues. DNA of the CDR3: TGTGCCAGCAGCGCGACAGGGAATCCCTACAATGAGCAGTTCTTC. Translation gives CASSATGNPYNEQFF.

The chain employs TRBV6-4 and TRBJ2-3; TRBD2 agrees at 11 bases. Trimming at V came to 5 bases and at J to 4 bases, leaving 5 bases not matched to a gene. The length of the CDR3 is 15 residues. Germline CDR1 MRHNA, CDR2 SNTAGT. CDR3 in amino acids: CASSRSGGAADTQYF. For the CDR3, the DNA is TGTGCCAGCAGTCGTAGCGGGGGGGCGGCAGATACGCAGTATTTT.

The chain couples TRBV11-2 to TRBJ1-4, with D perhaps matching TRBD1 (5 bases). Germline V lookup: CDR1 SGHAT, CDR2 FQNNGV. This CDR3 region has 19 residues. V dropped 5 bases and J dropped 8 bases, with 30 bases sitting between them. The CDR3 coding sequence is TGTGCCAGCAGCCATTGGGCGCGAATGCTGGGGGGGAGGTGCGAAAAACTGTTTTTT. Translating it yields CASSHWARMLGGRCEKLFF.

This CDR3 reads CASVGGGRDSPLHF. Here the CDR3 DNA reads TGTGCCAGCGTCGGTGGAGGGCGAGATTCACCCCTCCACTTT. The chain carries TRBV5-5 and TRBJ1-6; D unclear. Between the trimmed V and J ends, which lost 7 bases and 8 bases, there was a span of 16 bases. Germline CDR1 and CDR2: SGHKS and YYEKEE (reference sequence). This CDR3 is 14 amino acids long. The full variable domain, its missing parts supplied by reference TRBV5-5 and TRBJ1-6, is DAGVTQSPTHLIKTRGQQVTLRCSPISGHKSVSWYQQVLGQGPQFIFQYYEKEERGRGNFPDRFSARQFPNYSSELNVNALLLGDSALYLCASVGGGRDSPLHFGNGTRLTVT.

Notes on this clone: The DNA is left out, because the CDR3 cannot be placed on it with certainty; the CDR3 is given as TCRdb lists it. CDR3: CASSQVGGGSSAGIYF. The rearrangement uses TRBV4-3 and TRBJ2-5; the table's D gene call, TRBD2, was not cross checked with the DNA. CDR1 and CDR2 from the germline V gene are LGHNA and YSLEER. The CDR3 totals 16 residues, both ends included.

The chain joins TRBV5-1 to TRBJ2-7, with TRBD1 identical over 8 bases. This CDR3 contains 15 residues. V trimming: 0 bases; J trimming: 2 bases; junction bases outside the gene matches: 4. CDR1 is SGHRS and CDR2 is YFSETQ in the germline V gene. This chain's CDR3 is CASSLDRGSTYEQYF. The CDR3 coding sequence is TGCGCCAGCAGCTTGGACAGGGGGTCGACCTACGAGCAGTACTTC.

The chain uses TRBV7-2 and TRBJ1-1, with 12 bases lining up with TRBD1. Germline lookup yields CDR1 SGHTA and CDR2 FQGNSA. V was pared by 7 bases and J by 1 base, with 10 bases of the junction left unmatched. The CDR3 extends over 17 amino acids. Here the CDR3 DNA reads TGTGCCAGCACCAAATGGGACAGGGGGCTCTCGAACACTGAAGCTTTCTTT. Its protein is CASTKWDRGLSNTEAFF.

This chain joins TRBV5-1 and TRBJ2-2, with 10 bases fitting TRBD1. CDR1 and CDR2 from the germline V gene are SGHRS and YFSETQ. Trimming took 4 bases from V and 6 from J; bases not matched to a gene: 6. CDR3 length: 15 amino acids. Written as DNA, the CDR3 is TGCGCCAGCAGCGCTGGGGACAGGGGACCCGGGGAGCTGTTTTTT. Amino acid sequence: CASSAGDRGPGELFF.

V usage is TRBV19 and J usage is TRBJ1-3; possibly TRBD1 for D (6 bases). The CDR3 extends over 15 amino acids. V lost 4 bases and J 0 bases, leaving 10 bases between the germline ends. CDR1 and CDR2 (germline): LNHDA, SQIVND (reference sequence). Written as DNA, the CDR3 is TGTGCCAGTAGTACAGGACAGATCTCTGGAAACACCATATATTTT. It specifies CASSTGQISGNTIYF.

This clone appeared a few times. V gene TRBV6-5 combines with J gene TRBJ1-6; 7 bases match TRBD1. This CDR3 is built from 15 residues. Germline V gene sequence: CDR1 MNHEY, CDR2 SVGAGI. Germline trimming cut 6 bases from V and 2 bases from J; bases unmatched to any gene: 4. Here the CDR3 reads CASSLRGPYNSPLHF. The DNA for the CDR3 is TGTGCCAGCAGCCTAAGGGGGCCCTATAATTCACCCCTCCACTTT.

This chain uses TRBV7-2 with TRBJ1-4; 9 bases map to TRBD1. The germline V gene encodes CDR1 SGHTA and CDR2 FQGNSA. The J segment lost 4 bases and the V segment lost 5 bases, leaving 17 bases of the junction unmatched. The CDR3 length is 19 residues. As DNA, the CDR3 is TGTGCCAGCAGCCGGGGGGCCGGGACAGGGATTTCGGGTAATGAAAAACTGTTTTTT. As protein: CASSRGAGTGISGNEKLFF.

This chain connects TRBV7-3 to TRBJ1-1; TRBD1 matches at 9 bases. Losses at the gene ends were 3 bases for V and 5 bases for J; bases not matched to a gene: 4. CDR3 length equals 14 residues. Germline V gives CDR1 SGHTA, CDR2 FQGTGA. CDR3 amino acids: CASSFTGGWTEAFF. The CDR3 nucleotides are TGTGCCAGCAGCTTCACAGGGGGCTGGACTGAAGCTTTCTTT.

The genes are TRBV5-3 and TRBJ2-3; no firm D call. TRBV5-3 is known as an ORF, though its function is uncertain. CDR3 size: 14 residues. V was shortened by 0 bases and J by 5 bases, with 10 bases between the two germline ends. For the CDR3, the DNA is TGTGCCAGAAGCTTGGCTCTAGGTTTAGATACGCAGTATTTT. Its protein product is CARSLALGLDTQYF.

This clone was seen a few times. The chain has TRBV7-6 and TRBJ1-5; D is possibly TRBD1 (5 bases). Trimming cost V 5 bases and J 6 bases, with 26 bases left between them. The length of the CDR3 is 18 residues. Germline V gives CDR1 SGHVS, CDR2 FNYEAQ. CDR3 in DNA: TGTGCCAGCAGCCCCAGCACCACGGGACCTTATAGCGGTCAGCCCCAGCATTTT. It specifies CASSPSTTGPYSGQPQHF.

This clone has a handful of counts. In DNA form, the CDR3 reads TGTGCCAGCGGATCAGGGCCGACAGATACGCAGTATTTT. Encoded protein: CASGSGPTDTQYF. The chain uses TRBV7-3 and TRBJ2-3, with D perhaps matching TRBD1 (5 bases). The V end was cut by 8 bases, the J end by 3 bases, with 12 bases between. CDR1 is SGHTA and CDR2 is FQGTGA in the germline V gene. There are 13 residues in the CDR3.

The chain has TRBV7-6 and TRBJ2-2; 7 bases match TRBD1. CDR1 SGHVS and CDR2 FNYEAQ come from the germline V gene. The CDR3 is 14 amino acids. Trimming cost V 3 bases and J 8 bases; bases outside gene matches: 6. CDR3 coding DNA: TGTGCCAGCAGCTTCGCCGGGACAGCGGGGGAGCTGTTTTTT. It codes for CASSFAGTAGELFF. The whole variable domain, filled in from reference TRBV7-6 and TRBJ2-2, reads GAGVSQSPRYKVTKRGQDVALRCDPISGHVSLYWYRQALGQGPEFLTYFNYEAQQDKSGLPNDRFSAERPEGSISTLTIQRTEQRDSAMYRCASSFAGTAGELFFGEGSRLTVL.

The chain carries TRBV4-2 and TRBJ2-3; D unresolved. V was cut by 1 base and J by 5 bases, with 4 bases left in between. Germline V gene sequence: CDR1 LGHNA, CDR2 YNFKEQ. The CDR3 spans 12 residues. The CDR3 loop is CASSQVRDTQYF. CDR3 sequence (DNA): TGTGCCAGCAGCCAAGTGCGAGATACGCAGTATTTT.

The V gene is TRBV25-1, the J gene TRBJ1-5; 8 positions match TRBD1. With V trimmed by 4 bases and J by 0 bases, 5 bases remained unmatched. The germline V gene has CDR1 MGHDK and CDR2 SYGVNS. The CDR3 length is 16 residues. CDR3 sequence: CASSGGQAYSNQPQHF. For the CDR3, the DNA is TGTGCCAGCAGTGGGGGACAGGCCTATAGCAATCAGCCCCAGCATTTT.

The chain uses TRBV11-2 and TRBJ2-6, with D maybe TRBD1 (6 bases). V was pared by 7 bases and J by 4 bases, with 17 bases between. Per the germline V gene, CDR1 is SGHAT and CDR2 is FQNNGV. The CDR3 is made up of 16 amino acids. The CDR3 spells CASILGQPGGANVLTF. DNA of the CDR3: TGTGCCAGCATCCTAGGACAGCCGGGGGGGGCCAACGTCCTGACTTTC.

J is TRBJ2-7 and V is TRBV5-1, with 8 bases matching TRBD2. V dropped 9 bases and J dropped 7; count of bases not matched to a gene: 18. CDR1 and CDR2 (germline): SGHRS, YFSETQ. The CDR3 is made up of 15 amino acids. The CDR3 DNA is TGCGCCACCAGGGATGAATTAGCGGGGACCGGGGAGCAGTACTTC. Protein sequence: CATRDELAGTGEQYF.

This clone is a singleton in its sample. A junction end diverges from the germline sequence, so it may reflect a read error. V and J are TRBV7-9 and TRBJ2-1; 9 bases are shared with TRBD1. Per germline, CDR1 SEHNR and CDR2 FQNEAQ (reference sequence). The CDR3 has 15 amino acids. As DNA, the CDR3 is TGTTCCAGCAGCGGCCGGGACAGGGATTTCTATGAGCAGTTCTTC. Translation gives CSSSGRDRDFYEQFF.

This chain connects TRBV9 to TRBJ1-5, with D maybe TRBD1 (6 bases). V shed 4 bases and J shed 3 bases, with 14 bases lying between them. The CDR3 runs to 15 residues. The germline V gene has CDR1 SGDLS and CDR2 YYNGEE. The CDR3, as DNA: TGTGCCAGCAGCCGGGGCAGGGGCGACAATCAGCCCCAGCATTTT. Protein sequence: CASSRGRGDNQPQHF.

The J gene is TRBJ1-4, the V gene TRBV5-1; 11 bases match TRBD1. V gave up 4 bases and J gave up 7 bases; unmatched junction bases: 6. The CDR3 sequence is 15 residues long. Per germline, CDR1 SGHRS and CDR2 YFSETQ. The CDR3 DNA follows: TGCGCCAGCAGCGGGACAGGGGGGATCAGTGAAAAACTGTTTTTT. Amino acids: CASSGTGGISEKLFF.

The chain joins TRBV30 to TRBJ2-2, with TRBD2 matching over 10 bases. CDR1 and CDR2 from the germline V gene are GTSNPN and SVGIG (reference sequence). J was trimmed by 5 bases and V by 4 bases; bases with no gene match: 4. The CDR3 consists of 14 residues. CDR3 nucleotide sequence: TGTGCCTGGACTCGAGCGGGGGGGACCGGGGAGCTGTTTTTT. It specifies CAWTRAGGTGELFF.

The chain recombines TRBV13 with TRBJ1-3; D gene unclear. V lost 4 bases and J lost 0, with 7 bases in between. CDR1 is PRHDT and CDR2 is FYEKMQ in the germline V gene (reference sequence). This CDR3 is 14 amino acids long. In DNA form, the CDR3 reads TGTGCCAGCAGCTCGGTGAACTCTGGAAACACCATATATTTT. Protein: CASSSVNSGNTIYF.

This chain links TRBV19 with TRBJ1-5; no definite D call. Trimming left V 3 bases short and J 0 bases short, with 12 bases between. Germline values: CDR1 LNHDA, CDR2 SQIVND (reference sequence). The CDR3 extends over 16 amino acids. The CDR3 sequence: CASSISPRYSNQPQHF. The DNA for the CDR3 is TGTGCCAGTAGTATTTCCCCCAGGTATAGCAATCAGCCCCAGCATTTT.

V and J are TRBV23-1 and TRBJ1-4, with 8 bases identical to TRBD1. TRBV23-1 is placed among ORFs of uncertain function. V gave up 4 bases and J gave up 2 bases; unmatched junction bases: 15. This CDR3 has 19 amino acids. The CDR3 loop reads CASSRQTGTGMVTNEKLFF. CDR3 DNA: TGCGCCAGCAGTCGTCAAACCGGGACAGGAATGGTGACTAATGAAAAACTGTTTTTT.

The gene calls are TRBV30 and TRBJ2-3; 9 bases line up with TRBD1. The V and J ends lost 0 bases and 3 bases, in that order; junction bases with no gene match: 7. Per germline, CDR1 GTSNPN and CDR2 SVGIG (reference sequence). This CDR3 is built from 16 residues. The CDR3 DNA reads as TGTGCCTGGAGTGTATCGGGACAGGGTTGGACAGATACGCAGTATTTT. It codes for CAWSVSGQGWTDTQYF. The variable domain in full, completed from reference TRBV30 and TRBJ2-3, reads SQTIHQWPATLVQPVGSPLSLECTVEGTSNPNLYWYRQAAGRGLQLLFYSVGIGQISSEVPQNLSASRPQDRQFILSSKKLLLSDSGFYLCAWSVSGQGWTDTQYFGPGTRLTVL.

This chain connects TRBV7-2 to TRBJ1-2, with 9 bases fitting TRBD1. V lost 1 base to trimming and J lost 3 bases; unmatched junction nucleotides: 0. CDR1 and CDR2 (germline): SGHTA, FQGNSA. The CDR3 covers 14 residues. CDR3 bases: TGTGCCAGCAGCTTAGGGACAGGGGACTATGGCTACACCTTC. Translated, it gives CASSLGTGDYGYTF.

This chain uses TRBV7-3 with TRBJ1-1; 7 bases fit TRBD1. Trimming took 5 bases from V and 3 from J; bases not matched to a gene: 9. This CDR3 region has 15 residues. Per the germline V gene, CDR1 is SGHTA and CDR2 is FQGTGA. CDR3 bases: TGTGCCAGCAGCGTATCCGGGACAGTTGACACTGAAGCTTTCTTT. Its translation: CASSVSGTVDTEAFF.